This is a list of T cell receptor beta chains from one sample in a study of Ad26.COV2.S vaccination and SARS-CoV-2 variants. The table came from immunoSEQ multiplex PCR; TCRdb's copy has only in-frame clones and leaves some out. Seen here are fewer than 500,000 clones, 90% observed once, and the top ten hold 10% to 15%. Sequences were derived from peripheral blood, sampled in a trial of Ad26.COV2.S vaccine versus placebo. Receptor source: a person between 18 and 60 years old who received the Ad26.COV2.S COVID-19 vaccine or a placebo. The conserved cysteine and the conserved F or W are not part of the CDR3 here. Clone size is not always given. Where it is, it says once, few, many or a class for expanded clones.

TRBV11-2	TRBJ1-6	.	ASSFRSRQGGSPLH
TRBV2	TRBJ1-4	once	ASSEPDREDANEKLF
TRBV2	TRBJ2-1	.	ASRLPRDFRSNNEQF
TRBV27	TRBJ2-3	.	ASSPREYLTDTQY
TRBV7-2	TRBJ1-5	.	ASSLGQSLNQPQH
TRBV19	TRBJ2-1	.	ASSIASGTGNEQF
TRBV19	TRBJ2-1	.	ASSIAHLGEYYNEQF
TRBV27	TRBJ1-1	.	ASSSYGTAHTEAF
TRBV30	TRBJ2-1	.	AWSVLASGSYNEQF
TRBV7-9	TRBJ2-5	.	ASSLGGSVMTQY
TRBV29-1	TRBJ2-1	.	SANPGPLYNEQF
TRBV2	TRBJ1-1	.	ASSYDRGLNTEAF
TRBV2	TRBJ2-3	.	ATLRREGSTDTQY
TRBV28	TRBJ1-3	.	ASSFTGAGNTIY
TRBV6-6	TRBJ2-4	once	ASTHSLPGIQY
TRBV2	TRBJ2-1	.	ASIGNLDYNEQF
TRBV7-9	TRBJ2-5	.	ASSLGTGLQETQY
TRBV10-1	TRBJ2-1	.	ASSRLAGGSSYNEQF
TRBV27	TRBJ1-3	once	ASSLLGPGGPANTIY
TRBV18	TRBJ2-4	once	ASSPDGLLDIQY
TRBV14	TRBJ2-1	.	ASSPEGGRVDEQF
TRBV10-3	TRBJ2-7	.	AISSGQAYEQY
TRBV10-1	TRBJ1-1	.	ASSESGGTGLKAF
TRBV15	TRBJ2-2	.	ATSREGSSEVTGELF
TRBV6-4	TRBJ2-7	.	ASSPTGTGEQY
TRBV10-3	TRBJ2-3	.	AITPGFTDTQY
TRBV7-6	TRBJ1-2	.	ASSQNPGGNYGYT
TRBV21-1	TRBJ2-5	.	ASSKVRWLLGRTSVEETQY
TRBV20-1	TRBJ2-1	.	SAIQVNEQF
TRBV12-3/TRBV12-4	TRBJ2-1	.	ASSNLSEQF
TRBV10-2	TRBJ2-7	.	ASSEGVLAGAYEQY
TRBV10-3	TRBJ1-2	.	AISGGGQPYGYT
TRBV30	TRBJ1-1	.	AWAPGQGARNTEAF
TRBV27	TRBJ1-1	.	ASSFSKNTEAF
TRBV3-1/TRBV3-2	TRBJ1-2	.	ASKERQGNGYT
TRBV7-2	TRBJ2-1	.	ASRPRLAGGLEDEQF
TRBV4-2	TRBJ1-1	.	ASSQAKTGLMNTEAF
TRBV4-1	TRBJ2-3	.	ASSQTGTLGTDTQY
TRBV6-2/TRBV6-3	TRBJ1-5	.	ASSYVSGGPQPQH
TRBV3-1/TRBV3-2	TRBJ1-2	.	ASSQQGGYT
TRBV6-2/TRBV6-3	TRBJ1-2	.	ASSYSIGGYGYT
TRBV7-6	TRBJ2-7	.	ASGDYSGTTEQY
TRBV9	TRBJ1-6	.	ASSVEAGYNSPLH
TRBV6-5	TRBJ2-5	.	ASTIKPGETQY
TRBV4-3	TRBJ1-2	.	ASSQERGYFGYT
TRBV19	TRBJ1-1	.	ASTYPSDRNTEAF
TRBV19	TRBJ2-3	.	ASKERDRGLLSTDTQY
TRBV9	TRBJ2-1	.	ASSVAGTSGSNRLF
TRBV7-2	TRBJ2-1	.	ASSLGGARTNEQF
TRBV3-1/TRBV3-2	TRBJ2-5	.	ASSQGQKTQY
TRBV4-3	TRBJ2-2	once	ASSQDISPGELF
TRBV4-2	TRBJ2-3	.	ASSQDEEDSTYTDTQY
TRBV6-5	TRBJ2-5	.	ASRVGLAKETQY
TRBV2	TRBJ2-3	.	ASSEDITDTQY
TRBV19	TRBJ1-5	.	ASSPPVGDKEIWHQH
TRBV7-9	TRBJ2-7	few	ASSTGQGVYEQY
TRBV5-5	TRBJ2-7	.	ASSLVSGYEQY
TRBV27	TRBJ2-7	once	ASKSTSGSVAYEQY
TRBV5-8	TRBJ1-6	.	ASSLRTGTGGKALH